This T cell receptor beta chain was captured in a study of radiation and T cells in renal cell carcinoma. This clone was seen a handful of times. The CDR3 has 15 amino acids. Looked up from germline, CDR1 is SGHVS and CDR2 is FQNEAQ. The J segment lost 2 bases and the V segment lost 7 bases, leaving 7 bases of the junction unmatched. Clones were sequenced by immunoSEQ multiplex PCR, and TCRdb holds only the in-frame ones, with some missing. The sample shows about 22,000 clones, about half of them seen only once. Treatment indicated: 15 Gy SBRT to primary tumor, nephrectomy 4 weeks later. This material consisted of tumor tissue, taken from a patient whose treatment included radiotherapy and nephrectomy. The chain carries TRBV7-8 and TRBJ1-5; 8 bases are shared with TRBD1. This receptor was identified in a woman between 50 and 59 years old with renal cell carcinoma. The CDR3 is CASTTTGEGNQPQHF. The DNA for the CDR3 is TGTGCCAGCACGACGACAGGGGAAGGCAATCAGCCCCAGCATTTT. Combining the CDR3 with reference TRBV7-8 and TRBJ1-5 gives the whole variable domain GAGVSQSPRYKVAKRGQDVALRCDPISGHVSLFWYQQALGQGPEFLTYFQNEAQLDKSGLPSDRFFAERPEGSVSTLKIQRTQQEDSAVYLCASTTTGEGNQPQHFGDGTRLSIL.